What follows is one T cell receptor beta chain and its context. Its specific antigen is unknown. The sample holds no much larger clone one base away, and base qualities are not on file. RNA was extracted with the RNeasy kit and 0.5 to 1 ug was reverse transcribed using random hexamers. TCR beta CDR3 regions were amplified with the immunoSEQ multiplex PCR assay covering 54 Vbeta and 13 Jbeta segments. To correct PCR amplification bias, a synthetic template baseline was used for both primer optimization and computational correction. The authors processed their data as follows. Reads were annotated to V, D and J genes per IMGT and analyzed with immunoSEQ Analyzer, keeping only productive sequences. Clonality was computed as one minus Shannon entropy normalized by log2 of the number of productive unique sequences. For each patient and control, public and private clones were evaluated within the 100 most prevalent clones. Clones were defined as Susac-specific when absent from the healthy and MS cohorts, from 1,000 to 1,100 published viral clones and from other ImmuneACCESS disease sequences. TCRdb's own reprocessing of the public reads used fastp at Q25 and MiXCR and kept productive beta chains. One record per CDR3 amino acid sequence lists the most common genes and DNA. The V and J calls and clone size come from TCRdb's table, not from the authors' own analysis. The sample has roughly 400,000 distinct CDR3 sequences on record, 85% to 90% of them singletons. Roughly 0.1% of the sample goes to the ten largest clones.

The sample originates from a study of CD8 T cells in Susac syndrome (dated by TCRdb to about 2019). Context from the whole study: The study used repertoire sequencing to test whether antigen drove CD8+ T cell activation and differentiation in Susac syndrome. The clonality of the CD8+ T cell repertoire was compared across approximately 11 healthy donors, around 14 Susac syndrome patients and 15 multiple sclerosis patients. The paper's findings and limits, for the study overall: The study acknowledged that relatively few individuals were included in the TCR sequencing and HLA analysis.

Peripheral blood CD8+ and CD4+ T cells from healthy donors, Susac syndrome patients and multiple sclerosis patients were profiled using high-throughput TCR beta sequencing. The multiple sclerosis controls were treatment-naive patients whose relapsing-remitting disease, either stable or active, fulfilled the revised McDonald criteria. Bulk CD8+ and CD4+ T cells were purified magnetically by negative isolation, whereas CD8+ TEMRA cells were enriched by FACS. Blood was drawn into EDTA tubes, processed within 24 hours, and PBMCs were isolated by density gradient centrifugation. PBMCs intended for TCR sequencing were frozen in liquid nitrogen and were later thawed in a 37 degrees C water bath. A purity of at least 90% was achieved for sorted or isolated CD4+, CD8+ and CD8+ TEMRA cells. Germline trimming: 1 base from V, 5 bases from J; junction bases outside gene matches: 4. The CDR3 starts with the cysteine, ends with the phenylalanine, and has 16 residues. Of all the DNA, just the CDR3 is kept, 48 bases in frame from base 1. The germline V gene provides CDR1 MDHEN and CDR2 SYDVKM.

The specimen sequenced was CD8+ T cells from PBMCs. The chain uses TRBV28 and TRBJ2-1; 11 central bases correspond to TRBD2. This TCR derives from a human donor with multiple sclerosis. The DNA reads TGTGCCAGCAGTTTATTGACTAGCGGGGAGAACAATGAGCAGTTCTTC. Its coded protein is CASSLLTSGENNEQFF.